The 17 T cell receptor beta chains reported below all come from one sample, sequenced in a study of T cell repertoires in ileal Crohn's disease. TCRdb's copy holds only in-frame clones and misses some; the assay was immunoSEQ multiplex PCR. The sample holds 10,000 to 15,000 clones; roughly 72% are singletons and the top ten take 3.5% to 5.5%. The specimen sequenced was ileal tissue. The receptors shown here come from an adult with Crohn's disease.

V and J are TRBV18 and TRBJ1-6, with D tentatively TRBD1 (5 bases). Trimming removed 3 bases at V and 7 bases at J, with 13 bases between. CDR3 length: 15 residues. Germline CDR1 reads KGHSH; CDR2 reads LQKENI. CDR3 nucleotide sequence: TGTGCCAGCTCACCGATGGGGCCCCTAAATTCACCCCTCCACTTT. It specifies CASSPMGPLNSPLHF.

The chain has TRBV30 and TRBJ1-2; 9 bases align to TRBD1. Germline V gene lookup returns CDR1 GTSNPN and CDR2 SVGIG (reference sequence). V lost 0 bases to trimming and J lost 0 bases; unmatched junction nucleotides: 5. CDR3 size: 16 residues. The CDR3 coding sequence is TGTGCCTGGAGTGTAGGGGGACAGGGCACTAACTATGGCTACACCTTC. Translated, it gives CAWSVGGQGTNYGYTF.

This clone is a singleton in its sample. CDR3 sequence reads: CASTTTGGIGNEQFF. CDR3 nucleotide sequence: TGTGCCAGCACCACCACAGGGGGAATTGGGAATGAGCAGTTCTTC. The J gene is TRBJ2-1, the V gene TRBV5-4; TRBD1 matches 8 bases. The CDR3 contains 15 residues. Germline CDR1 is SGHNT and CDR2 is YYREEE (reference sequence). J gave up 7 bases and V 6 bases, and 12 bases lay outside the gene matches.

The chain joins TRBV15 to TRBJ2-2; 9 nucleotides align to TRBD1. Germline V gene data show CDR1 as LNHNV and CDR2 as YYDKDF (reference sequence). After removal of 0 bases from V and 5 bases from J, the junction contained 10 bases not matched to a gene. The length of the CDR3 is 18 residues. The CDR3 region has the DNA TGTGCCACCAGCAGAGATCGTGTGGGGACAGGGTTGACCGGGGAGCTGTTTTTT. This codes for CATSRDRVGTGLTGELFF.

This chain uses TRBV29-1 with TRBJ1-2, with 12 bases lining up with TRBD1. There are 15 residues in the CDR3. Germline V gene sequence: CDR1 SQVTM, CDR2 ANQGSEA. J was trimmed by 7 bases and V by 0 bases; bases with no gene match: 6. The DNA of the CDR3 is TGCAGCGTTGAAGAGGGGACAGGGGGCGCGGGTGGCTACACCTTC. The encoded protein is CSVEEGTGGAGGYTF.

The chain employs TRBV6-1 and TRBJ1-4; TRBD1 is a possible D gene (6 bases). V was pared by 2 bases and J by 5 bases, with 12 bases between. The CDR3 consists of 15 residues. The germline CDR1 and CDR2 sequences are MNHNS and SASEGT. CDR3 residues: CASSEMGARNEKLFF. Written as DNA, the CDR3 is TGTGCCAGCAGTGAAATGGGGGCCAGGAATGAAAAACTGTTTTTT.

This clone was seen a few times. V gene TRBV30 combines with J gene TRBJ2-2; 9 nucleotides line up with TRBD2. CDR1 is GTSNPN and CDR2 is SVGIG in the germline V gene (reference sequence). Trimming cost V 3 bases and J 0 bases; bases outside gene matches: 2. The CDR3 contains 15 residues. CDR3 region: CAWSQREANTGELFF. The CDR3 DNA reads TGTGCCTGGAGCCAGCGGGAGGCGAACACCGGGGAGCTGTTTTTT.

The chain carries TRBV5-1 and TRBJ2-1; D is unclear. Trimming pared 0 bases from V and 2 bases from J, leaving 9 bases between. Germline V gives CDR1 SGHRS, CDR2 YFSETQ. CDR3 length equals 15 residues. CDR3 nucleotide sequence: TGCGCCAGCAGCTTGGGCTCGAGCGCCTACAATGAGCAGTTCTTC. Protein sequence: CASSLGSSAYNEQFF.

This CDR3 reads CASSFLDRGYEQYF. The CDR3 DNA is TGCGCCAGCAGCTTCCTAGACAGGGGCTACGAGCAGTACTTC. This chain joins TRBV4-1 and TRBJ2-7, with 8 bases aligning to TRBD1. In germline, CDR1 is MGHRA, CDR2 YSYEKL. The CDR3 consists of 14 residues. The ends lost 5 bases at V and 3 bases at J; junction bases unmatched: 6.

The V gene is TRBV5-1, the J gene TRBJ2-1; possibly TRBD2 for D (6 bases). V gave up 0 bases and J gave up 1 base, with 11 bases separating them. The CDR3 spans 16 residues. From germline, CDR1 is SGHRS and CDR2 YFSETQ. CDR3 coding DNA: TGCGCCAGCAGCTTGGGGGCCGGGACTTCCTACAATGAGCAGTTCTTC. Translating it yields CASSLGAGTSYNEQFF.

The rearrangement joins TRBV30 to TRBJ1-3; D may be TRBD1 (5 bases). Trimming stripped 0 bases from V and 3 bases from J, with 9 bases between. In germline, CDR1 is GTSNPN, CDR2 SVGIG (reference sequence). The CDR3 sequence is 14 residues long. The CDR3 nucleotides read TGTGCCTGGAGTGTACTCGGGGGTGGAAACACCATATATTTT. This codes for CAWSVLGGGNTIYF. Based on the CDR3 plus reference TRBV30 and TRBJ1-3, the full variable domain is SQTIHQWPATLVQPVGSPLSLECTVEGTSNPNLYWYRQAAGRGLQLLFYSVGIGQISSEVPQNLSASRPQDRQFILSSKKLLLSDSGFYLCAWSVLGGGNTIYFGEGSWLTVV.

The V call is TRBV5-1, the J call TRBJ1-2, with TRBD1 matching over 7 bases. Trimming cost V 0 bases and J 4 bases; bases outside gene matches: 9. Germline V gene lookup returns CDR1 SGHRS and CDR2 YFSETQ. The CDR3 totals 16 residues. CDR3 DNA: TGCGCCAGCAGCTTGGGGATGACAGGGACACTCTATGGCTACACCTTC. The encoded protein is CASSLGMTGTLYGYTF.

The gene calls are TRBV5-1 and TRBJ1-1; TRBD1 might be the D (6 bases). V was cut by 3 bases and J by 5 bases, with 14 bases left in between. From germline, CDR1 is SGHRS and CDR2 YFSETQ. CDR3 length: 14 amino acids. CDR3 protein: CASSSQQGGTEAFF. DNA for the CDR3: TGCGCCAGCAGCTCTCAACAGGGTGGGACTGAAGCTTTCTTT.

This clone was detected once. V and J are TRBV5-8 and TRBJ1-1; no clear D gene. CDR3 size: 14 residues. Per germline, CDR1 SGHTS and CDR2 YDEGEE. Trimming cost V 4 bases and J 4 bases, with 14 bases left between them. The CDR3 DNA reads TGTGCCAGCAGCCGAAGCTATCAAACCACTGAAGCTTTCTTT. It is translated as CASSRSYQTTEAFF.

The rearrangement joins TRBV11-1 to TRBJ2-2; TRBD2 might be the D (6 bases). Trimming shortened V by 7 bases and J by 1 base, and 10 bases separated the two germline ends. Germline CDR1 reads SGHAT; CDR2 reads FQDESV (reference sequence). The CDR3 has 14 amino acids. CDR3 amino acids: CASMAGLNTGELFF. The CDR3 DNA sequence: TGTGCCAGCATGGCGGGGCTGAACACCGGGGAGCTGTTTTTT.

V gene TRBV6-6 combines with J gene TRBJ1-5; D remains unclear. Trimming shortened V by 4 bases and J by 0 bases, and 13 bases separated the two germline ends. This CDR3 contains 16 residues. CDR1 and CDR2 (germline): MNHNY, SVGAGI (reference sequence). The CDR3 nucleotides are TGTGCCAGCAGTTCCTCCTCGCGGCTTAGCAATCAGCCCCAGCATTTT. Translation: CASSSSSRLSNQPQHF.

This chain connects TRBV6-1 to TRBJ2-7, with 10 bases lining up with TRBD1. CDR1 is MNHNS, CDR2 SASEGT, per germline. The CDR3 loop spans 13 amino acids. J gave up 3 bases and V 7 bases, and 3 bases lay outside the gene matches. The CDR3 bases are TGTGCCAGCAAGTGGACAGGGGGCTACGAGCAGTACTTC. Protein product: CASKWTGGYEQYF.